A selection of T cell receptor beta chains follows, all from one sample in a study of T cell repertoires in cytomegalovirus infection. From the reads, TCRdb called clonotypes with MiXCR, one entry per CDR3 protein. The sample lists roughly 500,000 distinct CDR3 sequences, roughly a third occurring once. Antigens of these TCRs are unknown. Here the sequenced sample was cultured PBMCs, taken from culture after CMV antigen stimulation. The receptors here all came from a human donor in good health (CMV status not recorded). Some clones in this sample may be carry-over from other donors' samples. CDR3s include the opening cysteine and the closing phenylalanine or tryptophan. D genes are given only for firm matches. Size values are once, few and many counts, or a class for expanded clones, and some rows have none.

len: 13; d_gene: .; v_gene: TRBV19; j_gene: TRBJ2-1; abundance: few; CDR3aa: CASSIGSVNEQFF; CDR3nt: TGTGCCAGTAGTATCGGGAGCGTCAATGAGCAGTTCTTC
len: 14; d_gene: TRBD1; v_gene: TRBV7-6; j_gene: TRBJ1-1; abundance: .; CDR3aa: CASSLAQGQAEAFF; CDR3nt: TGTGCCAGCAGCTTAGCACAGGGGCAAGCTGAAGCTTTCTTT
len: 15; d_gene: TRBD1; v_gene: TRBV5-6; j_gene: TRBJ2-2; abundance: .; CDR3aa: CASSSEGQGTGELFF; CDR3nt: TGTGCCAGCAGCTCCGAGGGACAGGGGACCGGGGAGCTGTTTTTT
len: 16; d_gene: TRBD1; v_gene: TRBV5-1; j_gene: TRBJ1-3; abundance: once; CDR3aa: CASSSGTATSGNTIYF; CDR3nt: TGCGCCAGCAGCTCCGGGACAGCGACCTCTGGAAACACCATATATTTT
len: 14; d_gene: .; v_gene: TRBV28; j_gene: TRBJ2-7; abundance: .; CDR3aa: CASSPGGVPYEQYF; CDR3nt: TGTGCCAGCAGCCCCGGGGGAGTGCCCTACGAGCAGTACTTC
len: 14; d_gene: .; v_gene: TRBV2; j_gene: TRBJ2-5; abundance: .; CDR3aa: CASSDRGNKETQYF; CDR3nt: TGTGCCAGCAGTGATCGCGGGAATAAAGAGACCCAGTACTTC
len: 15; d_gene: TRBD2; v_gene: TRBV7-9; j_gene: TRBJ2-7; abundance: .; CDR3aa: CASSWELSGNYEQYF; CDR3nt: TGTGCCAGCAGCTGGGAGCTTAGCGGGAACTACGAGCAGTACTTC
len: 15; d_gene: .; v_gene: TRBV11-2; j_gene: TRBJ2-6; abundance: .; CDR3aa: CAENPPEARANVLTF; CDR3nt: TGTGCCGAGAACCCCCCTGAGGCTAGGGCCAACGTCCTGACTTTC
len: 15; d_gene: TRBD2; v_gene: TRBV27; j_gene: TRBJ2-1; abundance: few; CDR3aa: CASRRTSGSPYEQFF; CDR3nt: TGTGCCAGCAGACGCACTAGCGGGAGCCCTTATGAGCAGTTCTTC
len: 15; d_gene: TRBD1; v_gene: TRBV7-2; j_gene: TRBJ1-4; abundance: .; CDR3aa: CASSWTQGAGEKLFF; CDR3nt: TGTGCCAGCAGCTGGACACAGGGGGCGGGTGAAAAACTGTTTTTT
len: 14; d_gene: .; v_gene: TRBV12-5; j_gene: TRBJ2-1; abundance: .; CDR3aa: CASGLDLGYNEQFF; CDR3nt: TGTGCTAGTGGTTTGGACCTGGGGTACAATGAGCAGTTCTTC
len: 15; d_gene: TRBD1; v_gene: TRBV7-2; j_gene: TRBJ1-4; abundance: once; CDR3aa: CASSLRGQWNEKLFF; CDR3nt: TGTGCCAGCAGCTTAAGGGGACAGTGGAATGAAAAACTGTTTTTT
len: 13; d_gene: .; v_gene: TRBV29-1; j_gene: TRBJ2-5; abundance: .; CDR3aa: CSVDGWERETQYF; CDR3nt: TGCAGCGTTGACGGGTGGGAGAGAGAGACCCAGTACTTC
len: 14; d_gene: TRBD2; v_gene: TRBV10-3; j_gene: TRBJ2-3; abundance: .; CDR3aa: CAQSEGSGSDTQYF; CDR3nt: TGTGCCCAATCGGAGGGTAGCGGGAGCGATACGCAGTATTTT